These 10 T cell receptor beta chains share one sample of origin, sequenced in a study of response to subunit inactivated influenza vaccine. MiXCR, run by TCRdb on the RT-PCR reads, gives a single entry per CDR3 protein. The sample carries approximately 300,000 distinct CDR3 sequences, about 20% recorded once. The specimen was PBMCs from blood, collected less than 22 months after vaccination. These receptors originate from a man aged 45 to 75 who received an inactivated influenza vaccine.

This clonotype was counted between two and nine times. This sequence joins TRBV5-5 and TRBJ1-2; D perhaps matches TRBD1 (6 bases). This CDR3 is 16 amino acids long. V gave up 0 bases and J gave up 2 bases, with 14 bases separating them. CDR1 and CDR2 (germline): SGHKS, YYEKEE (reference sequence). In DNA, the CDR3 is TGTGCCAGCAGCTTGGCCATTGGGGGGGCGAACTATGGCTACACCTTC. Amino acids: CASSLAIGGANYGYTF.

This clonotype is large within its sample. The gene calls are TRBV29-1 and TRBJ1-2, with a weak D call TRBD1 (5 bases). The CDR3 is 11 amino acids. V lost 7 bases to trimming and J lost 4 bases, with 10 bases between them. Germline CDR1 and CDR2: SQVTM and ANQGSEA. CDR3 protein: CSGEGTYGYTF. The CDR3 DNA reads TGCAGCGGAGAAGGGACCTATGGCTACACCTTC. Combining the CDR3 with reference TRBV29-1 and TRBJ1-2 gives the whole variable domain SAVISQKPSRDICQRGTSLTIQCQVDSQVTMMFWYRQQPGQSLTLIATANQGSEATYESGFVIDKFPISRPNLTFSTLTVSNMSPEDSSIYLCSGEGTYGYTFGSGTRLTVV.

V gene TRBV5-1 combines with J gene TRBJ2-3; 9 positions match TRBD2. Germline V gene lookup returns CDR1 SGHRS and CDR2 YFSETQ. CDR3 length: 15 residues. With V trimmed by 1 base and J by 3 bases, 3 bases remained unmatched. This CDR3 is CASSLTAGGTDTQYF. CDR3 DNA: TGCGCCAGCAGCTTGACGGCGGGAGGGACAGATACGCAGTATTTT.

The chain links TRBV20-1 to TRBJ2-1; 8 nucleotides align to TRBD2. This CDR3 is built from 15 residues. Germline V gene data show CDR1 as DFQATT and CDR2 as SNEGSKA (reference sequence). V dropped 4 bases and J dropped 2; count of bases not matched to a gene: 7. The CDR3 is CSATETSGAYNEQFF. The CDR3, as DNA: TGCAGTGCTACCGAAACTAGCGGTGCCTACAATGAGCAGTTCTTC.

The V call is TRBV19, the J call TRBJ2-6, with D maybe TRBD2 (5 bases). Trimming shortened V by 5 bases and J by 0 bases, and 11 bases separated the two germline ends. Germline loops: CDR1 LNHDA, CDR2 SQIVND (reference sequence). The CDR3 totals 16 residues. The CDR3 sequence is CASSAGLLSGANVLTF. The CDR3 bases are TGTGCCAGTAGTGCGGGCCTCCTCTCTGGGGCCAACGTCCTGACTTTC. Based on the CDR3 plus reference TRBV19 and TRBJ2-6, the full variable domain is DGGITQSPKYLFRKEGQNVTLSCEQNLNHDAMYWYRQDPGQGLRLIYYSQIVNDFQKGDIAEGYSVSREKKESFPLTVTSAQKNPTAFYLCASSAGLLSGANVLTFGAGSRLTVL.

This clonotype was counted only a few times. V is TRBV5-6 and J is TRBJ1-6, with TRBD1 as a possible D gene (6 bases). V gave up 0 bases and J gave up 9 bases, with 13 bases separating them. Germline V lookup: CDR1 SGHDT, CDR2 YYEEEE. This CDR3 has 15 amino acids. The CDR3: CASSLVGEGVSPLHF. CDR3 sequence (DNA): TGTGCCAGCAGCTTGGTAGGGGAGGGGGTTTCACCCCTCCACTTT.

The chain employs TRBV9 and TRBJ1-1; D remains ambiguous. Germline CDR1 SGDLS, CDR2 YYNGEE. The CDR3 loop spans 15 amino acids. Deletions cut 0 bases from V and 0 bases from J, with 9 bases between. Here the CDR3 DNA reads TGTGCCAGCAGCGTAGAAAGGTTCATGAACACTGAAGCTTTCTTT. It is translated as CASSVERFMNTEAFF.

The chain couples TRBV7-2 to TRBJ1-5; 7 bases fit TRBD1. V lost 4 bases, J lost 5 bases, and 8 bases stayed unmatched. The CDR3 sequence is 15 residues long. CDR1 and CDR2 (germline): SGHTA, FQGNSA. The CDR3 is CASSSLIDRDQPQHF. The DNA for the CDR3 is TGTGCCAGCAGCTCACTTATAGACAGGGATCAGCCCCAGCATTTT.

As DNA, the CDR3 is TGCAGTGCTAGGGACCCTAAGTCTGAGACCCAGTACTTC. It encodes CSARDPKSETQYF. The rearrangement uses TRBV20-1 and TRBJ2-5; no definite D call. The germline V gene encodes CDR1 DFQATT and CDR2 SNEGSKA (reference sequence). The CDR3 length is 13 residues. Trimming left V 3 bases short and J 5 bases short, with 13 bases between.

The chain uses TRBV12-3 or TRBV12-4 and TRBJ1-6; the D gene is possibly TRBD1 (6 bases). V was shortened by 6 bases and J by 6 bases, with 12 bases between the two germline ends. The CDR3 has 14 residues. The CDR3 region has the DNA TGTGCCAGCAGCCCTGACAGGCTTAATTCACCCCTCCACTTT. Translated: CASSPDRLNSPLHF.